This T cell receptor beta chain appears in the sequencing data of a study of T cell responses to AZD1222 COVID-19 vaccine. Study information: The study pooled second doses at about 4 or about 12 weeks.

Clones were read by immunoSEQ multiplex PCR, and TCRdb kept only the in-frame ones, dropping some. The table shows more than 85,000 clones, with around 81% occurring only once. Whole-study results and caveats: Donors were chiefly white British, with a greater number of females, and clonal diversity was perhaps underestimated. Across the whole spike, CD4 TCRs peaked at regions 160-218 and 743-854.

CDR1 is SEHNR and CDR2 is FQNEAQ in the germline V gene (reference sequence). The CDR3 loop spans 15 amino acids. The V end lost 2 bases, the J end lost 0 bases, and 10 bases lay between the germline ends. For this clone: What it binds is not known.

Sequences were derived from peripheral blood, sampled on day 0 of AZD1222 vaccination. This sequence joins TRBV7-9 and TRBJ1-2; D call uncertain. The receptor was derived from an adult in good health. This chain's CDR3 is CASSLTAVTNYGYTF. In nucleotides, the CDR3 is TGTGCCAGCAGCTTAACTGCAGTGACTAACTATGGCTACACCTTC.